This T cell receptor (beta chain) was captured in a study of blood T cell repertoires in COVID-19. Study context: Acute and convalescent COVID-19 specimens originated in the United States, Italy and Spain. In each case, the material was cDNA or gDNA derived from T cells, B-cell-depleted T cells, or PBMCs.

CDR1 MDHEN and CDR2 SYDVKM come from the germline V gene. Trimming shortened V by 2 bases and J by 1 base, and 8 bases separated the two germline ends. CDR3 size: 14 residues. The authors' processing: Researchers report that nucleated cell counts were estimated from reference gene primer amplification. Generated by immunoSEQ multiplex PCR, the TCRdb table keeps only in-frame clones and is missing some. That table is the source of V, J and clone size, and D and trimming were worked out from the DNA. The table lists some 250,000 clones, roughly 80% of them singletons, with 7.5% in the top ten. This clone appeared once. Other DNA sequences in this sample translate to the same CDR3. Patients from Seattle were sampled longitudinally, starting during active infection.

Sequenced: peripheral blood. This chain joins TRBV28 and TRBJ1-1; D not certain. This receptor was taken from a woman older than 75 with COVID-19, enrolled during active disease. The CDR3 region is CASSLRRGNTEAFF. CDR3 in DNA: TGTGCCAGCAGTTTACGCCGGGGGAACACTGAAGCTTTCTTT.